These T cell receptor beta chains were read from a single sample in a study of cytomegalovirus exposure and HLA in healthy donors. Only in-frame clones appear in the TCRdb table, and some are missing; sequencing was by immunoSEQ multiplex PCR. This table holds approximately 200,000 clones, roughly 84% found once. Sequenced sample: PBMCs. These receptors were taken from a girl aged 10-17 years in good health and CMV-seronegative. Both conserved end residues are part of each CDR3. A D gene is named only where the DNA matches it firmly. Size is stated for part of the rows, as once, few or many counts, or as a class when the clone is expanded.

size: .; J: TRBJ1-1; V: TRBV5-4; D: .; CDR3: CASSSIDRRSNTEAFF; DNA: TGTGCCAGCAGCTCGATAGACCGGCGGAGTAACACTGAAGCTTTCTTT
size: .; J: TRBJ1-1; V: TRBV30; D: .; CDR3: CASARGAGAGEAFF; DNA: TGTGCCTCCGCCCGGGGTGCGGGGGCGGGTGAAGCCTTCTTT
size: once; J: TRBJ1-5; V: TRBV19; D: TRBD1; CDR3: CASSNGWRGPSNQPQHF; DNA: TGTGCCAGTAGTAACGGATGGAGGGGGCCGAGCAATCAGCCCCAGCATTTT
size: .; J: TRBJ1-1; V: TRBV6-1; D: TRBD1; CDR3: CASSEGQGRAFF; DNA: TGTGCCAGCAGTGAGGGACAGGGCAGGGCTTTCTTT
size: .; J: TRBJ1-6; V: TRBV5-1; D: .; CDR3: CASSFSGEFRSPLHF; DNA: TGCGCCAGCAGCTTCTCAGGGGAGTTCCGCTCACCCCTCCACTTT
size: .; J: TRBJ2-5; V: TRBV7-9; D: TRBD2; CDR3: CASLAGAGSQETQYF; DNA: TGTGCCTCTTTAGCGGGAGCCGGCTCCCAAGAGACCCAGTACTTC
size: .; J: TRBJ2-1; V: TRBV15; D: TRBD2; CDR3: CATSRSTSGRSEQFF; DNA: TGTGCCACCAGCAGATCGACTAGCGGGAGATCTGAGCAGTTCTTC
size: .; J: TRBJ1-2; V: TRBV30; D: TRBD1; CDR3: CAWWQGGVHGYTF; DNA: TGTGCCTGGTGGCAGGGGGGCGTCCATGGCTACACCTTC
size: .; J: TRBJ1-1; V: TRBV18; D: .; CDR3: CASSREGNTEAFF; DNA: TGTGCCAGCTCACGCGAGGGGAACACTGAAGCTTTCTTT
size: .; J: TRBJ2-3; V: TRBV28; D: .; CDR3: CASRGGTGGVQYF; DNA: TGTGCCAGCAGGGGGGGGACAGGAGGTGTGCAGTATTTT
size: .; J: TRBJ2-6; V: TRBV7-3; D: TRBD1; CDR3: CASSLKRGQGTGANVLTF; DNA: TGTGCCAGCAGCTTAAAGAGAGGACAGGGGACTGGGGCCAACGTCCTGACTTTC
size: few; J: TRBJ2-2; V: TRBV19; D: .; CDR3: CASSIGGLLRGELFF; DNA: TGTGCCAGTAGTATAGGGGGACTCCTTAGGGGGGAGCTGTTTTTT
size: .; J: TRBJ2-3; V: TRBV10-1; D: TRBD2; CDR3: CASRGRGDTDTQYF; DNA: TGCGCCAGCAGGGGGCGGGGGGACACAGATACGCAGTATTTT
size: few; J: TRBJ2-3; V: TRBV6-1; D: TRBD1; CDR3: CASSEGTGGVDTQYF; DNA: TGTGCCAGCAGTGAAGGCACAGGGGGCGTCGATACGCAGTATTTT